This T cell receptor beta chain was captured in a study of OX40 agonist ivuxolimab in advanced cancers. Clones were read by immunoSEQ multiplex PCR, and TCRdb kept only the in-frame ones, dropping some. Of about 80,000 clones in the sample, 85% were seen once. This clone was recorded a few times. The sequence was obtained from an adult with an advanced solid tumor such as melanoma, head and neck, liver or kidney cancer. Sequencing was performed on CD4+ or CD8+ T cells sorted from blood, taken in a trial of the OX40 agonist ivuxolimab.

CDR3 bases: TGTGCCCCTCCCGCGCCGCAGCCCCAGCATTTT. Its translation is CAPPAPQPQHF. V is TRBV19 and J is TRBJ1-5; the D is unclear. The CDR3 is 11 residues long. Germline loops: CDR1 LNHDA, CDR2 SQIVND (reference sequence). Trimming cost V 11 bases and J 7 bases, with 12 bases left between them.